A selection of T cell receptor beta chains follows, all from one sample in a study of beta chain features in type 1 diabetes. Sequenced by immunoSEQ multiplex PCR; TCRdb stores in-frame clones only, minus some. The data show nearly 700,000 clones, 10% to 15% seen once. Sequences were obtained from naive CD4+ T cells from blood. The receptor source for this set is a young man with type 1 diabetes. Each CDR3 is given with its conserved first and last residue. D genes are given only for firm matches. Expanded clones are given a class, and other clones once, few, many or no size at all.

size	V	D	J	DNA	CDR3
NA	TRBV6-5	NA	TRBJ1-2	TGTGCCAGCAGTTACGGGGAGCGCTATGGCTACACCTTC	CASSYGERYGYTF
few	TRBV5-4	NA	TRBJ1-5	TGTGCCAGCAGCTTGGAGCCGGGATGGAGCAATCAGCCCCAGCATTTT	CASSLEPGWSNQPQHF
few	TRBV18	NA	TRBJ2-7	TGTGCCAGCTCACCAAGATATGGGGGCCGGTACGAGCAGTACTTC	CASSPRYGGRYEQYF
NA	TRBV7-3	NA	TRBJ2-3	TGTGCCAGCAGCTTAGGGCTCCCGGGAGATACGCAGTATTTT	CASSLGLPGDTQYF
NA	TRBV18	NA	TRBJ1-5	TGTGCCAGCTCACCACAGACAGGACCTAGCAATCAGCCCCAGCATTTT	CASSPQTGPSNQPQHF
once	TRBV5-1	NA	TRBJ2-1	TGCGCCAGCAGCTACCAAGCTGGGAAGGGCGATGAGCAGTTCTTC	CASSYQAGKGDEQFF
NA	TRBV2	TRBD1	TRBJ2-7	TGTGCCAGCAGTCCTCGGGGGTTTGGGACAGGAGGGGAGCAGTACTTC	CASSPRGFGTGGEQYF
few	TRBV7-2	NA	TRBJ2-3	TGTGCCAGCAGCCCAATTGGGACCTCTTGGAGCACAGATACGCAGTATTTT	CASSPIGTSWSTDTQYF
NA	TRBV2	NA	TRBJ1-1	TGTGCCAGCAGTCCATGGCAGACGAACACTGAAGCTTTCTTT	CASSPWQTNTEAFF
NA	TRBV9	NA	TRBJ1-6	TGTGCCAGCAGCGTAGGGTCGGACCTTGGGCGCCTCCACTTT	CASSVGSDLGRLHF
NA	TRBV5-1	NA	TRBJ2-3	TGCGCCAGCAGCCCGGACCCAAGGCTGACAGATACGCAGTATTTT	CASSPDPRLTDTQYF
few	TRBV10-3	TRBD1	TRBJ1-2	TGTGCCATCACTCCGGGACAGGAGTATGGCTACACCTTC	CAITPGQEYGYTF
NA	TRBV5-6	NA	TRBJ2-5	TGTGCCAGCAGCTGGACTGGGCGGGAGACCCAGTACTTC	CASSWTGRETQYF
NA	TRBV2	TRBD1	TRBJ1-1	TGTGCCAGCACTAGGGGACAGGGGGCTGGCACTGAAGCTTTCTTT	CASTRGQGAGTEAFF
NA	TRBV30	NA	TRBJ1-6	TGTGCCTTTGAGGCAGGGAAGGCGAGCTCCTATAATTCACCCCTCCACTTT	CAFEAGKASSYNSPLHF
few	TRBV6-1	NA	TRBJ1-4	TGTGCCAGCGCTGAGCCACAGGACGGCAATGAAAAACTGTTTTTT	CASAEPQDGNEKLFF
few	TRBV30	NA	TRBJ1-2	TGTGCCTGGAGTGTAGGGCCAAGGGGCTACACCTTC	CAWSVGPRGYTF
few	TRBV30	NA	TRBJ2-1	TGTGCCTGGAGTGTACGAACTTCGGCTGAGCAGTTCTTC	CAWSVRTSAEQFF
few	TRBV28	TRBD1	TRBJ1-1	TGTGCCAGCAGTCCAGGGGGCTGGGGAAGCACTGAAGCTTTCTTT	CASSPGGWGSTEAFF
NA	TRBV27	TRBD2	TRBJ2-7	TGTGCCAGCAGGGCCAGCGGGGGCTACGAGCAGTACTTC	CASRASGGYEQYF
few	TRBV15	NA	TRBJ2-2	TGTGCCACCAGCAGAGGGACAGCCCCGAACACCGGGGAGCTGTTTTTT	CATSRGTAPNTGELFF
NA	TRBV4-1	NA	TRBJ1-1	TGCGCCAGCAGCCATTATAACAGCGTTGAAGCTTTCTTT	CASSHYNSVEAFF
NA	TRBV6-1	NA	TRBJ2-5	TGTGCCAGCAGTTCCCAGTACTTC	CASSSQYF
NA	TRBV7-8	NA	TRBJ2-6	TGTGCCAGCAGCTTAACAACTCGCGTCTCTGGGGCCAACGTCCTGACTTTC	CASSLTTRVSGANVLTF
NA	TRBV6-6	NA	TRBJ1-2	TGTGCCAGCAGCTCACGAACAAGTTACTATGGCTACACCTTC	CASSSRTSYYGYTF
NA	TRBV9	TRBD1	TRBJ1-2	TGTGCCAGCAGCGTAGCAACAGGGGTAGGCTACACCTTC	CASSVATGVGYTF
NA	TRBV2	NA	TRBJ1-4	TGTGCCAGCAGTGAATTCAGGGGAGAAAAACTGTTTTTT	CASSEFRGEKLFF
few	TRBV30	NA	TRBJ1-3	TGTGCCTGGATCAGGGGCAGGGGAAACACCATATATTTT	CAWIRGRGNTIYF
NA	TRBV4-1	NA	TRBJ2-3	TGCGCCAGCAGCCTAGCACTGAGCACAGATACGCAGTATTTT	CASSLALSTDTQYF
few	TRBV27	NA	TRBJ1-6	TGTGCCAGCAGTTTGAGGGACGGACATAATTCACCCCTCCACTTT	CASSLRDGHNSPLHF
NA	TRBV7-8	NA	TRBJ1-2	TGTGCCAGCAGCTACGGGGGCTATGGCTACACCTTC	CASSYGGYGYTF
NA	TRBV5-1	NA	TRBJ2-7	TGCGCCAGCAGCTTGGGGTCTAGTCAAACCTACGAGCAGTACTTC	CASSLGSSQTYEQYF
few	TRBV18	TRBD1	TRBJ2-1	TGTGCCAGCTCACCACGGGCAGGGGGTTTATCGTTCGATGAGCAGTTCTTC	CASSPRAGGLSFDEQFF
few	TRBV30	NA	TRBJ2-3	TGTGCCTGGTCCCCTGGGGGGACAGATACGCAGTATTTT	CAWSPGGTDTQYF
few	TRBV10-3	NA	TRBJ2-7	TGTGCCATCAGTGAGTCGGTAAAGGCCGAGACTTACGAGCAGTACTTC	CAISESVKAETYEQYF
few	TRBV6-6	NA	TRBJ1-2	TGTGCCAGCAGTTACTCGACAGCCAGCTATGGCTACACCTTC	CASSYSTASYGYTF
few	TRBV18	NA	TRBJ2-5	TGTGCCAGCTCAAGACTGGCGGGGGAGACCCAGTACTTC	CASSRLAGETQYF
few	TRBV28	NA	TRBJ2-2	TGTGCCAGCAGTTTCCCGGGAACCGGGGAGCTGTTTTTT	CASSFPGTGELFF
NA	TRBV4-2	NA	TRBJ2-5	TGTGCCAGCAGCCAAGGGCCTGGGGCTGGGGAGACCCAGTACTTC	CASSQGPGAGETQYF
few	TRBV19	NA	TRBJ1-3	TGTGCCAGTAGTGACCCCGGGACCAAATATAACACCATATATTTT	CASSDPGTKYNTIYF
NA	TRBV30	NA	TRBJ2-7	TGTGCCTGGAGTGTACGAGGGTGGGAGCAGTACTTC	CAWSVRGWEQYF
few	TRBV7-8	NA	TRBJ2-5	TGTGCCAGCAGCTTACCCCCCTGGCGGCAAGAGACCCAGTACTTC	CASSLPPWRQETQYF
few	TRBV7-9	NA	TRBJ1-4	TGTGCCAGCAGCTTAATTGCAACTAATGAAAAACTGTTTTTT	CASSLIATNEKLFF
few	TRBV19	TRBD2	TRBJ2-3	TGTGCCAGTACCGAGCGGGGAGACCGCACAGATACGCAGTATTTT	CASTERGDRTDTQYF
NA	TRBV2	NA	TRBJ1-1	TGTGCCAGCAGTTTCGGATTCATGAACACTGAAGCTTTCTTT	CASSFGFMNTEAFF
NA	TRBV7-2	NA	TRBJ1-5	TGTGCCAGCAGCTACCGGTCCTTCGATCAGCCCCAGCATTTT	CASSYRSFDQPQHF
few	TRBV20-1	NA	TRBJ1-1	TGCAGTGCTAGTCCGAACACTGAAGCTTTCTTT	CSASPNTEAFF
NA	TRBV30	NA	TRBJ2-7	TGTGCCTGGAGTACAGGGAACTCCTACGAGCAGTACTTC	CAWSTGNSYEQYF
NA	TRBV5-1	NA	TRBJ1-1	TGCGCCAGCAGCTTGGACCAGGGTGGAGCTTTCTTT	CASSLDQGGAFF
few	TRBV30	NA	TRBJ2-7	TGTGCCTGGAGTGGTGTTTCCTACGAGCAGTACTTC	CAWSGVSYEQYF
NA	TRBV5-1	NA	TRBJ1-1	TGCGCCAGCAGCTTGGAAGGGGCGGCGAACACTGAAGCTTTCTTT	CASSLEGAANTEAFF
NA	TRBV19	TRBD1	TRBJ2-1	TGTGCCAGTAGTACACAGATCGCCGGGACAGGGCAGTTCTTC	CASSTQIAGTGQFF